The 21 T cell receptor beta chains below all came from one sample that was sequenced in a study of blood T cells in healthy people across ages. The second PCR ran about 6 to 11 cycles with a sample-barcoded 5' primer and J-beta primers. TCRdb reprocessed the 5' RACE reads with MiXCR, giving one entry per CDR3 protein. Counted here are about 780,000 distinct CDR3 sequences, 20% to 30% occurring once; the ten biggest clones make up about 3%. A further study also used this sample, focusing on T cells of mothers and their children.

The material sequenced was blood. These receptor sequences come from a boy aged 5 to 17 in good health.

The V gene is TRBV7-2, the J gene TRBJ2-1; D perhaps matches TRBD2 (6 bases). This CDR3 contains 16 residues. Trimming removed 5 bases from V and 3 bases from J, with 17 bases in between. Germline V gene data show CDR1 as SGHTA and CDR2 as FQGNSA. The CDR3 coding sequence is TGTGCCAGCAGCCTCAATGGGGGGTGGAACTACAATGAGCAGTTCTTC. Protein product: CASSLNGGWNYNEQFF.

The chain is built from TRBV7-6 and TRBJ2-5, with 9 bases that match TRBD2. J gave up 5 bases and V 1 base, and 5 bases lay outside the gene matches. The length of the CDR3 is 15 residues. Germline CDR1 reads SGHVS; CDR2 reads FNYEAQ. This CDR3 is CASSLGGGATETQYF. The DNA for the CDR3 is TGTGCCAGCAGCTTAGGCGGGGGGGCCACTGAGACCCAGTACTTC.

This clonotype has only a few counts. The rearrangement uses TRBV30 and TRBJ2-6, with D possibly matching TRBD2 (6 bases). The CDR3 length is 15 residues. Trimming removed 2 bases from V and 2 bases from J, with 10 bases in between. Germline V CDR1 and CDR2: GTSNPN, SVGIG (reference sequence). CDR3 protein: CAWSLGGAGANVLTF. The CDR3 region has the DNA TGTGCCTGGAGTCTCGGGGGTGCTGGGGCCAACGTCCTGACTTTC.

The CDR3 coding sequence is TGTGCCATCAGCCCAGGCTACGAGCAGTACTTC. It specifies CAISPGYEQYF. The chain uses TRBV10-3 and TRBJ2-7; D is unclear. In germline, CDR1 is ENHRY, CDR2 SYGVKD. The CDR3 is 11 residues long. The V end was cut by 6 bases, the J end by 3 bases, with 6 bases between.

This clonotype came up a few times. The chain is built from TRBV13 and TRBJ2-5; D may be TRBD1 (5 bases). Germline V gene data show CDR1 as PRHDT and CDR2 as FYEKMQ (reference sequence). V dropped 5 bases and J dropped 1 base, with 14 bases sitting between them. The CDR3 is 15 residues long. The CDR3 bases are TGTGCCAGCAGCCACAGGCCTAGTGTCCAAGAGACCCAGTACTTC. Amino acid sequence: CASSHRPSVQETQYF. Full variable domain (rest looked up from reference TRBV13 and TRBJ2-5): AAGVIQSPRHLIKEKRETATLKCYPIPRHDTVYWYQQGPGQDPQFLISFYEKMQSDKGSIPDRFSAQQFSDYHSELNMSSLELGDSALYFCASSHRPSVQETQYFGPGTRLLVL.

The chain uses TRBV30 and TRBJ2-7, with D tentatively TRBD1 (6 bases). V lost 4 bases, J lost 3 bases, and 13 bases lay in between. The CDR3 length is 13 residues. Germline CDR1 and CDR2: GTSNPN and SVGIG (reference sequence). The CDR3, as DNA: TGTGCCTGGACCTACGGACAGAGCTACGAGCAGTACTTC. It yields the protein CAWTYGQSYEQYF.

This clonotype was observed a handful of times. This chain uses TRBV3-1 with TRBJ2-5; no firm D call. Germline CDR1 and CDR2: LGHDT and YNNKEL (reference sequence). This CDR3 spans 16 amino acids. The V end was cut by 1 base, the J end by 0 bases, with 12 bases between. The CDR3 region is CASSQVWVGYQETQYF. CDR3 coding DNA: TGTGCCAGCAGCCAAGTCTGGGTTGGGTACCAAGAGACCCAGTACTTC.

The chain couples TRBV12-3 or TRBV12-4 to TRBJ2-7; tentative D call: TRBD1 (6 bases). This CDR3 contains 13 residues. V was clipped by 6 bases and J by 7 bases, with 16 bases between them. CDR3 region: CASRAPGTREQYF. In nucleotides, the CDR3 is TGTGCCAGCAGAGCCCCCGGGACAAGAGAGCAGTACTTC.

The CDR3 protein is CASSPFSDQGDNEKLFF. CDR3 nucleotide sequence: TGTGCCAGCAGCCCTTTCTCCGACCAGGGAGATAATGAAAAACTGTTTTTT. The V call is TRBV5-6, the J call TRBJ1-4; perhaps TRBD1 as D (5 bases). The V and J ends lost 4 bases and 4 bases respectively, with 20 bases between them. This CDR3 is 17 amino acids long. Per germline, CDR1 SGHDT and CDR2 YYEEEE.

The chain recombines TRBV6-1 with TRBJ2-5, with 13 bases fitting TRBD2. V trimming: 6 bases; J trimming: 4 bases; junction bases outside the gene matches: 14. The CDR3 has 18 residues. The germline gives CDR1 MNHNS, CDR2 SASEGT. For the CDR3, the DNA is TGTGCCAGCAGACGCCTGCTTTCGACTAGCGGGGGGTCAGAGACCCAGTACTTC. Amino acid sequence: CASRRLLSTSGGSETQYF.

CDR3: CSARVRTGWDEQYF. The CDR3 coding sequence is TGCAGTGCTAGAGTCAGGACAGGGTGGGACGAGCAGTACTTC. The J gene is TRBJ2-7, the V gene TRBV20-1; 8 nucleotides agree with TRBD1. The length of the CDR3 is 14 residues. Germline V gives CDR1 DFQATT, CDR2 SNEGSKA (reference sequence). V lost 1 base to trimming and J lost 5 bases; unmatched junction nucleotides: 7.

This clonotype was seen a few times. The chain couples TRBV7-6 to TRBJ1-1; a weak D match, TRBD1 (6 bases). The CDR3 spans 16 residues. CDR1 and CDR2 from the germline V gene are SGHVS and FNYEAQ. V lost 4 bases and J 1 base, leaving 16 bases between the germline ends. The CDR3 region is CASSSIRTDPNTEAFF. CDR3 coding DNA: TGTGCCAGCAGCTCGATCCGGACAGACCCGAACACTGAAGCTTTCTTT.

The sample holds many counts of this clonotype. One end of the junction fails to match germline, which may point to a read error. This chain links TRBV5-1 with TRBJ1-5; D unclear. The CDR3 runs to 14 residues. The germline V gene encodes CDR1 SGHRS and CDR2 YFSETQ. The CDR3 sequence is CASSLGYSNQPQHF. The CDR3 bases are TGTGCCAGCAGTTTGGGATATAGCAATCAGCCCCAGCATTTT.

This sequence joins TRBV25-1 and TRBJ2-5; 9 positions agree with TRBD1. Losses at the gene ends were 3 bases for V and 6 bases for J; bases not matched to a gene: 5. The CDR3 extends over 14 amino acids. Germline CDR1 reads MGHDK; CDR2 reads SYGVNS. CDR3 in amino acids: CASSDPDRGKTQYF. Here the CDR3 DNA reads TGTGCCAGCAGTGATCCCGACAGGGGGAAGACCCAGTACTTC.

This clonotype was seen at least ten times. The gene calls are TRBV5-1 and TRBJ2-5; D is possibly TRBD2 (5 bases). Per germline, CDR1 SGHRS and CDR2 YFSETQ. The V and J ends lost 2 bases and 2 bases respectively, with 7 bases between them. The CDR3 covers 13 residues. This CDR3 is CASSFRGQETQYF. The DNA of the CDR3 is TGCGCCAGCAGCTTCCGGGGACAAGAGACCCAGTACTTC.

The DNA for the CDR3 is TGTGCCACCAGGGAAGGACAGGGTTCTTCACCCCTCCACTTT. As protein: CATREGQGSSPLHF. V is TRBV15 and J is TRBJ1-6; 8 bases agree with TRBD1. Germline assignment: CDR1 LNHNV and CDR2 YYDKDF (reference sequence). The CDR3 sequence is 14 residues long. J lost 9 bases, V lost 6 bases, and 7 bases had no gene match.

The chain combines TRBV12-3 or TRBV12-4 with TRBJ2-3; 9 nucleotides line up with TRBD1. The ends lost 8 bases at V and 3 bases at J; junction bases unmatched: 9. The CDR3 covers 15 residues. For the CDR3, the DNA is TGTGCCAGCTCGATGTTTGGGACAGGGACAGATACGCAGTATTTT. Its protein is CASSMFGTGTDTQYF.

The gene calls are TRBV7-2 and TRBJ2-5; the match to TRBD2 covers 9 bases. Germline trimming cut 5 bases from V and 5 bases from J; bases unmatched to any gene: 6. The germline V gene encodes CDR1 SGHTA and CDR2 FQGNSA. This CDR3 contains 14 residues. CDR3 DNA sequence: TGTGCCAGCAGCCGCGGGGGGGCCGGTGAGACCCAGTACTTC. This translates into CASSRGGAGETQYF.

The chain is built from TRBV6-1 and TRBJ2-3; 11 positions match TRBD2. The CDR3 is made up of 17 amino acids. V trimming: 5 bases; J trimming: 2 bases; junction bases outside the gene matches: 9. The germline CDR1 and CDR2 sequences are MNHNS and SASEGT. CDR3 nucleotides: TGTGCCAGCAGTCTTAGCGGGGGGGCTCATTTCACAGATACGCAGTATTTT. Protein sequence: CASSLSGGAHFTDTQYF.

This clonotype was seen ten or more times. The CDR3 protein is CASSFPGLAKNIQYF. CDR3 sequence (DNA): TGTGCCAGCAGTTTCCCCGGGCTAGCCAAAAACATTCAGTACTTC. The chain uses TRBV12-3 or TRBV12-4 and TRBJ2-4, with D unresolved. CDR3 length: 15 residues. V shed 3 bases and J shed 0 bases, with 9 bases lying between them.

The chain links TRBV9 to TRBJ2-5; D uncertain. CDR1 and CDR2 from the germline V gene are SGDLS and YYNGEE. The CDR3 runs 15 residues. Trimming left V 0 bases short and J 0 bases short, with 9 bases between. CDR3 loop: CASSVDTAYQETQYF. The CDR3 nucleotides are TGTGCCAGCAGCGTAGACACAGCTTACCAAGAGACCCAGTACTTC.